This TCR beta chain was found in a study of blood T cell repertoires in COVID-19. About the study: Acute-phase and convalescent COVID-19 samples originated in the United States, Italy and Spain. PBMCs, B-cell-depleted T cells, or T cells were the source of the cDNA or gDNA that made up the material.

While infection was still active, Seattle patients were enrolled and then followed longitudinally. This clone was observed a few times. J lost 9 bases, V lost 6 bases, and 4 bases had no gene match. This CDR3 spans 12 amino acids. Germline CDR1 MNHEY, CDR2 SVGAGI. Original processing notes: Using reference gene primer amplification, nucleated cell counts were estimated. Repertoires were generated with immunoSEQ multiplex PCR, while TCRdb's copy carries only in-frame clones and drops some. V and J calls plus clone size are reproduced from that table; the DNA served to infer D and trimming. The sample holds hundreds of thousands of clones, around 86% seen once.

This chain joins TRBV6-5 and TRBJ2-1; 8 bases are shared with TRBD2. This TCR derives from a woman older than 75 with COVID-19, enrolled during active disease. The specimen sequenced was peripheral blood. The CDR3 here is CASSSGLAEQFF. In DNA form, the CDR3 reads TGTGCCAGCAGCTCCGGACTAGCTGAGCAGTTCTTC.